This T cell receptor beta chain was identified during a study of blood T cell repertoires in COVID-19. Across the whole study: PBMCs, B-cell-depleted T cells, or T cells provided the cDNA or gDNA that made up the material.

Only in-frame clones appear in the TCRdb table, and some are missing; sequencing was by immunoSEQ multiplex PCR. The sample consists of 65,000 to 90,000 clones, approximately 76% of them appearing once. J gave up 4 bases and V 4 bases, and 18 bases lay outside the gene matches. Germline lookup yields CDR1 SGHKS and CDR2 YYEKEE (reference sequence). The CDR3 length is 18 residues. This receptor was taken from a man between 65 and 85 years old with active or convalescent COVID-19. Specimen: peripheral blood. The rearrangement uses TRBV5-5 and TRBJ2-5; 8 nucleotides line up with TRBD2. In nucleotides, the CDR3 is TGTGCCAGCAGCCGTGACCATGCGGGGGGCCTAGGTTCAGAGACCCAGTACTTC. Its translation is CASSRDHAGGLGSETQYF. The variable domain in full, with the rest retrieved from reference TRBV5-5 and TRBJ2-5, is DAGVTQSPTHLIKTRGQQVTLRCSPISGHKSVSWYQQVLGQGPQFIFQYYEKEERGRGNFPDRFSARQFPNYSSELNVNALLLGDSALYLCASSRDHAGGLGSETQYFGPGTRLLVL.